A selection of T cell receptor beta chains follows, all from one sample in a study of T cell changes during pregnancy in multiple sclerosis. Clones were sequenced by immunoSEQ multiplex PCR, and TCRdb holds only the in-frame ones, with some missing. The repertoire has fewer than 140,000 clones, about nine tenths of them found once; the top ten carry around 1.5%. The specimen was peripheral blood, collected after pregnancy. The receptors were sampled from a female donor with multiple sclerosis, enrolled in a pregnancy study. CDR3s include the opening cysteine and the closing phenylalanine or tryptophan. The D gene is left open where the match is weak. Clone sizes are given selectively: once, few, many, or a class where the clone is expanded.

size: NA; J: TRBJ2-5; V: TRBV6-1; D: NA; DNA: TGTGCCAGCAGTGAAGCGGAGGAGACGTACTTC; CDR3: CASSEAEETYF
size: NA; J: TRBJ2-2; V: TRBV6-5; D: NA; DNA: TGTGCCAGCAGCTCCTACACCGGGGAGCTGTTTTTT; CDR3: CASSSYTGELFF
size: once; J: TRBJ2-7; V: TRBV6-5; D: TRBD1; DNA: TGTGCCAGCAGTGGGGGACAGACAAGCTCCTACGAGCAGTACTTC; CDR3: CASSGGQTSSYEQYF
size: NA; J: TRBJ2-7; V: TRBV28; D: TRBD1; DNA: TGTGCCAGCAGTTCCGGACAGGGCGAGCAGTACTTC; CDR3: CASSSGQGEQYF
size: NA; J: TRBJ1-3; V: TRBV30; D: NA; DNA: TGTGCCTGGAGTGCCCACCGGACAGAAAGCTCTGGAAACACCATATATTTT; CDR3: CAWSAHRTESSGNTIYF
size: NA; J: TRBJ2-3; V: TRBV27; D: TRBD2; DNA: TGTGCCAGCAGCCTTTGGACTAGCGGCCCCACAGATACGCAGTATTTT; CDR3: CASSLWTSGPTDTQYF
size: NA; J: TRBJ2-7; V: TRBV19; D: TRBD2; DNA: TGTGCCAGTAGTATCAAAGCGGGAGTCAATGACGAGCAGTACTTC; CDR3: CASSIKAGVNDEQYF
size: NA; J: TRBJ2-5; V: TRBV19; D: TRBD2; DNA: TGTGCCAGTAGTAGGGGACTATTCCAAGAGACCCAGTACTTC; CDR3: CASSRGLFQETQYF
size: NA; J: TRBJ2-3; V: TRBV28; D: NA; DNA: TGTGCCAGCAGTTCCGGGACAAGCACAGATACGCAGTATTTT; CDR3: CASSSGTSTDTQYF
size: once; J: TRBJ1-4; V: TRBV5-1; D: TRBD1; DNA: TGCGCCAGCAGCTCCCGGGACAGGGGGCCTCCTAATGAAAAACTGTTTTTT; CDR3: CASSSRDRGPPNEKLFF
size: NA; J: TRBJ2-7; V: TRBV6-1; D: TRBD1; DNA: TGTGCCAGCAGTAATGTTCGGGACAGAAAGGACGAGCAGTACTTC; CDR3: CASSNVRDRKDEQYF